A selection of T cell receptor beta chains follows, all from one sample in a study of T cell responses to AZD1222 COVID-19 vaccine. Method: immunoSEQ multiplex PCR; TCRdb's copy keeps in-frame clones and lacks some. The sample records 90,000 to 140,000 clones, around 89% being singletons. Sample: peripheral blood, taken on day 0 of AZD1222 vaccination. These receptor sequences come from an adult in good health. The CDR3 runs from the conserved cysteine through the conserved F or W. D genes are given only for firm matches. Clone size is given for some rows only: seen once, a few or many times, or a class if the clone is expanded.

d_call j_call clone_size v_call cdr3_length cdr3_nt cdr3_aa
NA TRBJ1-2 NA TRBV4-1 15 TGCGCCAGCAGCCAAGATCTCTCTATTAACTATGGCTACACCTTC CASSQDLSINYGYTF
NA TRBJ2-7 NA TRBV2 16 TGTGCCAGCAGACGGGAACTAGTTTCCATACCCTACGAGCAGTACTTC CASRRELVSIPYEQYF
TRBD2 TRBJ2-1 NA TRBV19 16 TGTGCCAGTAGTAGACCCCTAGCGGAACCTAACAATGAGCAGTTCTTC CASSRPLAEPNNEQFF
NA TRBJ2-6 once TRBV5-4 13 TGTGCCAGCAGCGCCTCTGGGGCCAACGTCCTGACTTTC CASSASGANVLTF
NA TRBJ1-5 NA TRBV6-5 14 TGTGCCAGCAGTTCTACCCGGGGAGATCAGCCCCAGCATTTT CASSSTRGDQPQHF
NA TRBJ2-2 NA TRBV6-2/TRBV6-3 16 TGTGCCAGCAGTTACGGGGGCCTCCTGAACACCGGGGAGCTGTTTTTT CASSYGGLLNTGELFF
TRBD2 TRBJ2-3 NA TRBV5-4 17 TGTGCCAGCAGCTCGGGTGGGGCTAGCGGCCTTGGAGATACGCAGTATTTT CASSSGGASGLGDTQYF
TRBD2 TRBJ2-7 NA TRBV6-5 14 TGTGCCAGCAGTCAAAGCGGGAGGGCCATGAAGCAGTACTTC CASSQSGRAMKQYF
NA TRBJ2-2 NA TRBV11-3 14 TGTGCCAGCAAGTCCGGGCCCAACACCGGGGAGCTGTTTTTT CASKSGPNTGELFF
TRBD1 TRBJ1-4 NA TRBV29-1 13 TGCAGCGTTGTTAGACAGGGTGGTGAAAAACTGTTTTTT CSVVRQGGEKLFF
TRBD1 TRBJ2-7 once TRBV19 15 TGTGCCAGTAGTATTTGGGGACAGGGGCCCTACGAGCAGTACTTC CASSIWGQGPYEQYF
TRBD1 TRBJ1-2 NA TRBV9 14 TGTGCCAGCAGGGCCGGACAGGGCGCCGATGGCTACACCTTC CASRAGQGADGYTF
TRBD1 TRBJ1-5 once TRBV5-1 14 TGCGCCAGCAGCCTTACAGGGGGCAATCAGCCCCAGCATTTT CASSLTGGNQPQHF
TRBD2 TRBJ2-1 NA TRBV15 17 TGTGCCACCAGCAGAGATGGTGGGACTAGTGCGTTGTATGAGCAGTTCTTC CATSRDGGTSALYEQFF
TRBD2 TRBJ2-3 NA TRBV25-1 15 TGTGCCAGCAGTGTTCTAGCGGGAGTGGCGGATACGCAGTATTTT CASSVLAGVADTQYF
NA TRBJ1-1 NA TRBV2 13 TGTGCCAGCAGTGAAACAGTGAACACTGAAGCTTTCTTT CASSETVNTEAFF
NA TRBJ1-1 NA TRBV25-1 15 TGTGCCAGCATATCAACCCCATATTTGAACACTGAAGCTTTCTTT CASISTPYLNTEAFF
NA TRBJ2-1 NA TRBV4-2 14 TGTGCCAGCAGCCAAGTTACTAGTGAGGCTGAGCAGTTCTTC CASSQVTSEAEQFF